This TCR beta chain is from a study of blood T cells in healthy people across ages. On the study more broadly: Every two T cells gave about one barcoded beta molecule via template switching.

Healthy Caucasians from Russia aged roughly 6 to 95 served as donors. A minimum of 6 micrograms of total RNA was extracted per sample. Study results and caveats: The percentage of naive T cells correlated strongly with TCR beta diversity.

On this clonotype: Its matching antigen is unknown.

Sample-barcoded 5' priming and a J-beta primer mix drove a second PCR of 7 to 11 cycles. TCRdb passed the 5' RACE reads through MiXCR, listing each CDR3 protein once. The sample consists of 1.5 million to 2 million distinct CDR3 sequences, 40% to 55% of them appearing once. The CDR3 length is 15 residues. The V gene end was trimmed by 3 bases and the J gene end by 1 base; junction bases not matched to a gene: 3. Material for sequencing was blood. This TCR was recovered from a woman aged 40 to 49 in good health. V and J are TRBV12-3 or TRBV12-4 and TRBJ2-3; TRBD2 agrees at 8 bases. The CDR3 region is CASSFPSGRTDTQYF. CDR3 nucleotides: TGTGCCAGCAGTTTCCCTAGCGGGCGCACAGATACGCAGTATTTT.